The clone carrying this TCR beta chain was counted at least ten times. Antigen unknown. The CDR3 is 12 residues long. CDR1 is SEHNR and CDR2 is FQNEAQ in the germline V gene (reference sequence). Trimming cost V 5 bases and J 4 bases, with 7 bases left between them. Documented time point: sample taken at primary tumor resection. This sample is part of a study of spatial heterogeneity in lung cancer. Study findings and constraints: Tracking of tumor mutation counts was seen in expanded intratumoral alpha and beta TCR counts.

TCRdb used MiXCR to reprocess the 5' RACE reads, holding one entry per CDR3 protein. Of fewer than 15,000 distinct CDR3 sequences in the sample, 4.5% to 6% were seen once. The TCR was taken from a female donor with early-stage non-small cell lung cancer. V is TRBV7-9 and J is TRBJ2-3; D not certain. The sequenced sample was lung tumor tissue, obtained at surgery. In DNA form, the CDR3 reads TGTGCCAGCAGCCCCGGCCCAGATACGCAGTATTTT. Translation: CASSPGPDTQYF.